These 26 T cell receptor beta chains came from one sample sequenced in a study of shared clonotypes between healthy human individuals. Repertoires were generated with immunoSEQ multiplex PCR, while TCRdb's copy carries only in-frame clones and drops some. The profile shows 2 million to 3 million clones, roughly 93% of them singletons. The sample comprised naive CD4+ T cells from PBMCs. Subset described: CD45RA+ positively selected. The receptor set was obtained from a man aged 18-30 years in good health. Some clones in this sample may be carry-over from other donors' samples.

The chain couples TRBV6-5 to TRBJ1-2; D possibly corresponds to TRBD1 (5 bases). The CDR3 spans 13 residues. With 5 bases removed from V and 5 bases from J, the gap between germline ends came to 12 bases. CDR1 MNHEY and CDR2 SVGAGI come from the germline V gene. The CDR3 loop reads CASSLDSMYGYTF. The CDR3 nucleotides are TGTGCCAGCAGTCTTGACAGTATGTATGGCTACACCTTC.

The J gene is TRBJ2-2, the V gene TRBV29-1; TRBD1 agrees at 8 bases. J lost 6 bases, V lost 7 bases, and 7 bases had no gene match. Germline CDR1 is SQVTM and CDR2 is ANQGSEA. The CDR3 contains 13 residues. CDR3 in amino acids: CSATGVSAGELFF. For the CDR3, the DNA is TGCAGCGCGACAGGGGTCAGTGCCGGGGAGCTGTTTTTT.

The chain recombines TRBV9 with TRBJ1-1; D remains ambiguous. V gave up 0 bases and J gave up 1 base, with 16 bases separating them. The CDR3 loop spans 17 amino acids. CDR1 and CDR2 from the germline V gene are SGDLS and YYNGEE. The CDR3, as DNA: TGTGCCAGCAGCGTAGGAGCAGAGGCCCTGGGGAACACTGAAGCTTTCTTT. It codes for CASSVGAEALGNTEAFF.

This sequence joins TRBV7-2 and TRBJ2-3, with 13 bases aligning to TRBD2. Germline lookup yields CDR1 SGHTA and CDR2 FQGNSA. Trimming cost V 4 bases and J 0 bases; bases outside gene matches: 4. This CDR3 has 17 residues. This CDR3 reads CASSSQGLAGSTDTQYF. The CDR3 coding sequence is TGTGCCAGCAGCTCACAGGGACTAGCGGGGAGCACAGATACGCAGTATTTT.

The CDR3 nucleotides are TGTGCCATCAGACTAGCGGGAGCCGGAGATACGCAGTATTTT. Encoded protein: CAIRLAGAGDTQYF. This chain joins TRBV10-3 and TRBJ2-3, with 11 bases that match TRBD2. This CDR3 spans 14 amino acids. Trimming cost V 6 bases and J 5 bases; bases outside gene matches: 4. Germline V CDR1 and CDR2: ENHRY, SYGVKD.

V gene TRBV5-1 combines with J gene TRBJ2-5; no reliable D call. The J call could be wrong; TRBJ2-7 is a better fit for the DNA end. The germline CDR1 and CDR2 sequences are SGHRS and YFSETQ. The CDR3 totals 15 residues. The CDR3 sequence is CASSPSGFGAYEQYF. The CDR3 bases are TGCGCCAGCAGCCCCTCTGGGTTTGGAGCCTACGAGCAGTACTTC.

The chain carries TRBV5-1 and TRBJ2-3; D gene unclear. This CDR3 comprises 16 residues. The germline V gene encodes CDR1 SGHRS and CDR2 YFSETQ. The germline V and J ends were trimmed by 2 bases and 1 base, with 14 bases remaining between them. In DNA form, the CDR3 reads TGCGCCAGCAGCTTAACCGGCTCCACCGGCACAGATACGCAGTATTTT. As protein: CASSLTGSTGTDTQYF.

The chain links TRBV25-1 to TRBJ1-1, with TRBD1 identical over 8 bases. V lost 5 bases, J lost 1 base, and 6 bases stayed unmatched. Germline CDR1 reads MGHDK; CDR2 reads SYGVNS. The length of the CDR3 is 15 residues. CDR3 region: CASSRRGTGNTEAFF. CDR3 bases: TGTGCCAGCAGTCGCCGAGGGACAGGGAACACTGAAGCTTTCTTT.

This clone was found once. The gene calls are TRBV2 and TRBJ2-2, with 8 bases lining up with TRBD2. The CDR3 sequence is 15 residues long. CDR1 and CDR2 from the germline V gene are SNHLY and FYNNEI. V shed 8 bases and J 5 bases; nucleotides not matched to a gene: 10. CDR3 loop: CASGGTSRWTGELFF. CDR3 DNA sequence: TGTGCCAGCGGGGGGACTAGTAGGTGGACCGGGGAGCTGTTTTTT.

In this sample, this clone turned up once. The CDR3 coding sequence is TGTGCCAGCAGCGAAGGAGTGGGCTATGGCTACACCTTC. This gives the protein CASSEGVGYGYTF. The rearrangement uses TRBV9 and TRBJ1-2; D call uncertain. CDR3 size: 13 residues. Germline V gene sequence: CDR1 SGDLS, CDR2 YYNGEE. V was trimmed by 3 bases and J by 4 bases, leaving 10 bases between them.

V usage is TRBV19 and J usage is TRBJ1-1; D remains ambiguous. In germline, CDR1 is LNHDA, CDR2 SQIVND (reference sequence). The germline V and J ends were trimmed by 5 bases and 0 bases, with 7 bases remaining between them. There are 13 residues in the CDR3. CDR3 coding DNA: TGTGCCAGTAGTCCTGAGATGAACACTGAAGCTTTCTTT. Translation: CASSPEMNTEAFF. The full variable domain, rest sourced from reference TRBV19 and TRBJ1-1, is DGGITQSPKYLFRKEGQNVTLSCEQNLNHDAMYWYRQDPGQGLRLIYYSQIVNDFQKGDIAEGYSVSREKKESFPLTVTSAQKNPTAFYLCASSPEMNTEAFFGQGTRLTVV.

The V call is TRBV7-3, the J call TRBJ2-6; either TRBD1 or TRBD2 may supply D (5 bases each). The germline V gene has CDR1 SGHTA and CDR2 FQGTGA. V was shortened by 5 bases and J by 0 bases, with 8 bases between the two germline ends. The CDR3 loop spans 15 amino acids. The CDR3 sequence is CASSTRGSGANVLTF. The CDR3 region has the DNA TGTGCCAGCAGCACTAGGGGCTCTGGGGCCAACGTCCTGACTTTC.

The chain is built from TRBV5-4 and TRBJ2-5; D may be TRBD1 (5 bases). Germline V gives CDR1 SGHNT, CDR2 YYREEE (reference sequence). V lost 4 bases and J 6 bases, leaving 16 bases between the germline ends. The length of the CDR3 is 14 residues. The CDR3 DNA follows: TGTGCCAGCAGCCTCTGGGGCAGGTCCCAGACCCAGTACTTC. This gives the protein CASSLWGRSQTQYF.

J is TRBJ2-6 and V is TRBV28; the D is unclear. Germline V gene lookup returns CDR1 MDHEN and CDR2 SYDVKM. The CDR3 loop spans 14 amino acids. V was shortened by 3 bases and J by 1 base, with 4 bases between the two germline ends. The CDR3 reads CASSFQSGANVLTF. The CDR3 bases are TGTGCCAGCAGTTTCCAGTCTGGGGCCAACGTCCTGACTTTC.

The gene calls are TRBV11-3 and TRBJ2-1; 12 nucleotides agree with TRBD2. J gave up 0 bases and V 5 bases, and 5 bases lay outside the gene matches. The CDR3 covers 17 residues. The V gene's germline CDR1 is SGHNT and CDR2 YENEEA. The CDR3 loop reads CASSPGLAGHSYNEQFF. CDR3 nucleotides: TGTGCCAGCAGCCCCGGACTAGCGGGACACTCCTACAATGAGCAGTTCTTC. The full variable domain, with the rest looked up from reference TRBV11-3 and TRBJ2-1, is EAGVVQSPRYKIIEKKQPVAFWCNPISGHNTLYWYLQNLGQGPELLIRYENEEAVDDSQLPKDRFSAERLKGVDSTLKIQPAELGDSAVYLCASSPGLAGHSYNEQFFGPGTRLTVL.

In DNA, the CDR3 is TGTGCCACCAGGGCAGGCGGGGGAAACACCATATATTTT. It codes for CATRAGGGNTIYF. The chain has TRBV7-9 and TRBJ1-3; a weak D match, TRBD1 (5 bases). Looked up from germline, CDR1 is SEHNR and CDR2 is FQNEAQ (reference sequence). With 10 bases removed from V and 4 bases from J, the gap between germline ends came to 14 bases. There are 13 residues in the CDR3.

This clone was observed a few times. The V call is TRBV7-2, the J call TRBJ1-5, with D maybe TRBD1 (5 bases). This CDR3 region has 13 residues. Looked up from germline, CDR1 is SGHTA and CDR2 is FQGNSA. The V and J ends lost 10 bases and 3 bases respectively, with 13 bases between them. In DNA, the CDR3 is TGTGCCACCTCGGGAGGGGTCAATCAGCCCCAGCATTTT. As protein: CATSGGVNQPQHF.

Note on this clone: This sample includes further DNA sequences coding for the same CDR3. The chain combines TRBV11-2 with TRBJ2-5; 7 bases match TRBD2. This CDR3 spans 13 amino acids. In germline, CDR1 is SGHAT, CDR2 FQNNGV. V lost 3 bases to trimming and J lost 4 bases; unmatched junction nucleotides: 2. CDR3 sequence (DNA): TGTGCCAGCAGCTTGGGCGGGGGAGAGACCCAGTACTTC. Translating gives CASSLGGGETQYF.

This clone occurred once. The chain recombines TRBV19 with TRBJ1-1, with D unclear. V was cut by 7 bases and J by 1 base, with 10 bases left in between. Germline lookup yields CDR1 LNHDA and CDR2 SQIVND (reference sequence). The CDR3 is made up of 13 amino acids. The CDR3 spells CASNPVGNTEAFF. The CDR3 nucleotides are TGTGCCAGTAACCCCGTCGGGAACACTGAAGCTTTCTTT.

The rearrangement joins TRBV28 to TRBJ2-3; 9 bases fit TRBD1. This CDR3 is 15 amino acids long. With 5 bases clipped from V and 2 bases from J, the junction kept 5 bases outside the gene matches. Germline V gene lookup returns CDR1 MDHEN and CDR2 SYDVKM. The CDR3 nucleotides are TGTGCCAGCAGTCGCGGGACAGGGTTCACAGATACGCAGTATTTT. As protein: CASSRGTGFTDTQYF.

The sample holds one count of this clone. This chain uses TRBV15 with TRBJ2-7; D uncertain. Germline CDR1 and CDR2: LNHNV and YYDKDF (reference sequence). The germline V and J ends were trimmed by 0 bases and 0 bases, with 9 bases remaining between them. The CDR3 sequence is 15 residues long. CDR3 in amino acids: CATSRDVGSSYEQYF. The CDR3 DNA follows: TGTGCCACCAGCAGAGATGTGGGTTCCTCCTACGAGCAGTACTTC.

The chain uses TRBV29-1 and TRBJ1-4, with D maybe TRBD1 (6 bases). This CDR3 has 12 residues. Germline V gene data show CDR1 as SQVTM and CDR2 as ANQGSEA. The V end was cut by 5 bases, the J end by 6 bases, with 10 bases between. CDR3 DNA: TGCAGCGTTCTAAGGGGGGATGAAAAACTGTTTTTT. Translating gives CSVLRGDEKLFF.

This sequence joins TRBV18 and TRBJ2-5; TRBD2 aligns across 9 bases. Germline CDR1 KGHSH, CDR2 LQKENI. The V and J ends lost 1 base and 5 bases, in that order; junction bases with no gene match: 11. The CDR3 consists of 17 residues. The CDR3 DNA is TGTGCCAGCTCACCACTACGCGGGAGGGCCATCAGCGAGACCCAGTACTTC. This gives the protein CASSPLRGRAISETQYF.

The chain's CDR3 is CATVPGTGWSEAFF. As DNA, the CDR3 is TGTGCCACCGTACCCGGGACAGGGTGGTCTGAAGCTTTCTTT. The rearrangement uses TRBV10-3 and TRBJ1-1; 9 bases fit TRBD1. The V segment lost 10 bases and the J segment 6 bases; nucleotides outside the gene matches: 12. Germline CDR1 and CDR2: ENHRY and SYGVKD. The CDR3 loop spans 14 amino acids.

The J gene is TRBJ1-5, the V gene TRBV2, with 8 bases lining up with TRBD1. Germline V gene data show CDR1 as SNHLY and CDR2 as FYNNEI. The CDR3 runs to 17 residues. Trimming cost V 2 bases and J 6 bases; bases outside gene matches: 12. The CDR3 reads CASSERRAGGFGQPQHF. CDR3 nucleotides: TGTGCCAGCAGTGAAAGGAGGGCAGGGGGCTTCGGTCAGCCCCAGCATTTT.

The chain links TRBV25-1 to TRBJ2-2; no firm D call. Trimming pared 1 base from V and 0 bases from J, leaving 12 bases between. The CDR3 spans 17 residues. In germline, CDR1 is MGHDK, CDR2 SYGVNS. The CDR3 sequence: CASSEFRGIPNTGELFF. CDR3 sequence (DNA): TGTGCCAGCAGTGAATTCAGAGGTATCCCGAACACCGGGGAGCTGTTTTTT.